This is a list of T cell receptor beta chains from one sample in a study of cytomegalovirus exposure and HLA in healthy donors. The assay was immunoSEQ multiplex PCR, and TCRdb's table has in-frame clones only and misses some. The table records 60,000 or so clones, around 83% of them present only once. Sequenced input: PBMCs. Receptor source: a man aged 40-50 years in good health and CMV-seronegative. Each CDR3 is given without its conserved first and last residue. Each record gives: J gene, V gene, CDR3 length, CDR3 protein.

>TRBJ1-2|TRBV2|11
ASSEGRGYGYT
>TRBJ1-4|TRBV5-1|18
ASSSYPRHRDGLSNEKLF
>TRBJ2-2|TRBV27|15
ASSLTASGANTGELF
>TRBJ2-1|TRBV19|13
ASSSGQSSYNEQF
>TRBJ2-2|TRBV7-2|15
ASNPSGGLSNTGELF
>TRBJ1-2|TRBV27|10
ASRSGFDGYT
>TRBJ1-1|TRBV5-4|13
ASSLAGGVNTEAF
>TRBJ2-5|TRBV6-5|12
ASRLGTSVETQY
>TRBJ2-1|TRBV30|13
AWSVTASSYNEQF
>TRBJ2-7|TRBV10-3|14
AISQRGTITGNEQY
>TRBJ2-3|TRBV27|14
ASSPPWGTYTDTQY
>TRBJ2-2|TRBV6-1|15
ASREQRVPPNTGELF
>TRBJ1-2|TRBV30|10
AWSGQGYGYT
>TRBJ2-3|TRBV25-1|10
ASSELQDTQY
>TRBJ2-5|TRBV2|14
ASRFGVAGGLETQY